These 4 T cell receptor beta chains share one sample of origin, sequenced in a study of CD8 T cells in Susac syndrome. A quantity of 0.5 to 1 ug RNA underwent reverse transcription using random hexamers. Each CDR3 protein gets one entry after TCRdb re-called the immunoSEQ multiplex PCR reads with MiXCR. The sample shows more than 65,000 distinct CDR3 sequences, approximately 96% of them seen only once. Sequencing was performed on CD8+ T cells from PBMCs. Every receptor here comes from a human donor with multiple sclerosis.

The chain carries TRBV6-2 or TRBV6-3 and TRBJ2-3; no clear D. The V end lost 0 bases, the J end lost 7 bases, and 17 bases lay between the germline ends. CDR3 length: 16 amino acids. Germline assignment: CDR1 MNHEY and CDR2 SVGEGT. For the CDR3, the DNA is TGTGCCAGCAGTTACTCCAGGTCGTCCTTAAGCAATACGCAGTATTTT. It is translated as CASSYSRSSLSNTQYF.

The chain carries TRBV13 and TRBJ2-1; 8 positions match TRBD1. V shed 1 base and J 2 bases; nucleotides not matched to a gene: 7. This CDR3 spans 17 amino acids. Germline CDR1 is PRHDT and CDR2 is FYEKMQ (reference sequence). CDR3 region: CASSLAGAGGTYNEQFF. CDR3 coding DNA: TGTGCCAGCAGCTTAGCGGGAGCAGGGGGCACCTACAATGAGCAGTTCTTC. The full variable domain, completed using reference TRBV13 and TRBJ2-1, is AAGVIQSPRHLIKEKRETATLKCYPIPRHDTVYWYQQGPGQDPQFLISFYEKMQSDKGSIPDRFSAQQFSDYHSELNMSSLELGDSALYFCASSLAGAGGTYNEQFFGPGTRLTVL.

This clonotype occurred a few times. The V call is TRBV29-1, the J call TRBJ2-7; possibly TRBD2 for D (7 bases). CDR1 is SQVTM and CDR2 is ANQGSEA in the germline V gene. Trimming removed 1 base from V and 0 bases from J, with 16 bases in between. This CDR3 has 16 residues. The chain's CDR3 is CSVEGGGRAASYEQYF. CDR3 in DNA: TGCAGCGTTGAAGGGGGGGGCAGGGCAGCCTCCTACGAGCAGTACTTC.

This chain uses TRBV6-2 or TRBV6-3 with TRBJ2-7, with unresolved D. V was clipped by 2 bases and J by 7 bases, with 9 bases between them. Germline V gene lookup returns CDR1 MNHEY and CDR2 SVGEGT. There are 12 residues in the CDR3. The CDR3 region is CASSYIVDEQYF. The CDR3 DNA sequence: TGTGCCAGCAGTTACATTGTGGATGAGCAGTACTTC.